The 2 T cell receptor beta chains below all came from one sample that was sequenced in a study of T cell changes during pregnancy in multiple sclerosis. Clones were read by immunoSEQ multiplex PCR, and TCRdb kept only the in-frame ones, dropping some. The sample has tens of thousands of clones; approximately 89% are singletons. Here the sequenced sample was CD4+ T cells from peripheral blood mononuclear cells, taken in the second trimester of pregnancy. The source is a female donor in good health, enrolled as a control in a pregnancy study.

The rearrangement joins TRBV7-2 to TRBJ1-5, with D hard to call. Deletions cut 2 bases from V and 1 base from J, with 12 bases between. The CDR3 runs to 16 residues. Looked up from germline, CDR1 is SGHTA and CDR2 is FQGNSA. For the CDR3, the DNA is TGTGCCAGCAGCTTAAGCGGCAAATCAAGCAATCAGCCCCAGCATTTT. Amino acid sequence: CASSLSGKSSNQPQHF. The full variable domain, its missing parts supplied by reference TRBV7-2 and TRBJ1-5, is GAGVSQSPSNKVTEKGKDVELRCDPISGHTALYWYRQSLGQGLEFLIYFQGNSAPDKSGLPSDRFSAERTGGSVSTLTIQRTQQEDSAVYLCASSLSGKSSNQPQHFGDGTRLSIL.

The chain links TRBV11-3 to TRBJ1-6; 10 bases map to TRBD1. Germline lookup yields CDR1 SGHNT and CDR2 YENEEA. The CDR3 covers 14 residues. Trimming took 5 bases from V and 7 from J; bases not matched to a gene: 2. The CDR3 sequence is CASSRTGGNSPLHF. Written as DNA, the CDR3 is TGTGCCAGCAGCCGGACAGGGGGGAATTCACCCCTCCACTTT.